The 4 T cell receptor beta chains given below trace back to one sample, sequenced in a study of blood T cell repertoires in COVID-19. Profiling relied on immunoSEQ multiplex PCR, and the TCRdb table lists in-frame clones only, not all of them. Of 200,000 to 250,000 clones listed, around 88% were seen once; the top ten hold over 4%. The sequenced material came from PBMCs or T cells enriched from blood (not recorded which). The receptors shown here come from a young woman who had recovered from COVID-19.

V and J are TRBV6-5 and TRBJ2-1, with 9 nucleotides matching TRBD2. J was trimmed by 9 bases and V by 5 bases; bases with no gene match: 11. CDR3 length: 15 amino acids. Germline loops: CDR1 MNHEY, CDR2 SVGAGI. The CDR3 sequence: CASSPQGTSWGEQFF. CDR3 DNA: TGTGCCAGCAGTCCTCAGGGGACTAGCTGGGGTGAGCAGTTCTTC.

This clone came up a few times. J is TRBJ1-2 and V is TRBV7-9; D perhaps matches TRBD1 (6 bases). Trimming took 0 bases from V and 8 from J, leaving 19 bases between them. CDR1 is SEHNR, CDR2 FQNEAQ, per germline (reference sequence). CDR3 size: 16 residues. The CDR3 is CASSLAVAGVGRGYTF. CDR3 nucleotide sequence: TGTGCCAGCAGCTTAGCGGTGGCAGGGGTAGGACGGGGCTACACCTTC.

The CDR3 DNA reads TGCGCCAGCAGCCAAGATTTTCCCTTGGCAGGGCCTATTGGCTACACCTTC. Translated: CASSQDFPLAGPIGYTF. The gene calls are TRBV4-3 and TRBJ1-2; D may be TRBD1 (5 bases). Looked up from germline, CDR1 is LGHNA and CDR2 is YSLEER. With 0 bases removed from V and 7 bases from J, the gap between germline ends came to 21 bases. CDR3 length: 17 amino acids.

The V call is TRBV27, the J call TRBJ2-7; unclear D gene. This CDR3 contains 14 residues. Trimming pared 4 bases from V and 3 bases from J, leaving 13 bases between. Germline V gives CDR1 MNHEY, CDR2 SMNVEV (reference sequence). The DNA for the CDR3 is TGTGCCAGCAGTTCGAACTGGCCGGGCTACGAGCAGTACTTC. Translated, it gives CASSSNWPGYEQYF.